The sequence of this TCR beta chain was determined in a study of OX40 agonist ivuxolimab in advanced cancers. With regard to the full study: Ivuxolimab, which targeted the costimulatory receptor OX40 (CD134), was an agonistic, fully human IgG2 monoclonal antibody. Three dose-escalation patients achieved partial responses, one with hepatocellular carcinoma and two with cutaneous melanoma. The monotherapy dose-escalation portion (N of about 50 patients) of the phase I ivuxolimab trial is reported in the paper. A male proportion of 70% to 90% and a mean age of around 60 years, ranging from about 23 to 90, were recorded for the dose-escalation cohort. Of the roughly 51 dose-escalation patients, hepatocellular carcinoma was present in around 20, melanoma in roughly 15, renal cell carcinoma in 9 and head and neck cancer in 9. Intravenous ivuxolimab was administered to patients every 2 weeks at six dose levels: 0.01, 0.1, 0.3, 1.5, 3 and 10 mg/kg. Patients were allowed to have had prior anti-PD-1, anti-PD-L1 or anti-CTLA-4 therapy, and 30% to 40% of the dose-escalation patients had been treated with checkpoint inhibitors. Peripheral TCRbeta sequencing was intended to test whether TCR sequence diversity was altered and clonal T-cell expansion was caused by ivuxolimab.

The germline V gene supplies CDR1 KGHSH and CDR2 LQKENI. Trimming costs V 5 bases and J 0 bases, and their ends lie 5 bases apart. The CDR3, cysteine through phenylalanine, is 13 amino acids long. The DNA shown is the 39-base CDR3, in frame from base 1. Results and caveats for the whole study, not just this receptor: Partial responders in the 0.1-3.0 mg/kg groups had among the lowest normalized peripheral clonal expansion, especially among CD8+ T cells. The antigen specificity of the peripheral T cells that underwent clonal expansion was not determined. Clonal expansion of both CD4+ and CD8+ blood T cells was observed from baseline to week 6 at doses 0.1 to 3.0 mg/kg. On average, CD8+ T cells showed more expanded clones than CD4+ T cells after ivuxolimab. Low levels of normalized T-cell clonal expansion were also seen in some nonresponding patients.

The trial excluded patients who had a history of autoimmune disease or were on systemic immunosuppression. Peripheral blood for TCR sequencing was collected from all dose cohorts at baseline, on cycle 4 day 1, and on cycle 7 day 1. Samples were obtained from an open-label, multicenter, first-in-human phase I dose-escalation trial of ivuxolimab. Adults with locally advanced or metastatic melanoma, renal cell, hepatocellular, or head and neck squamous cell carcinoma were enrolled in the trial. Before TCR sequencing, CD4+ T cells and CD8+ T cells from peripheral blood were sorted into separate populations. Genomic DNA was extracted from sorted cells for sequencing of the TCRbeta CDR3 region. The immunoSEQ Assay was used for sequencing of TCRbeta CDR3 regions. As stored in TCRdb, this immuneACCESS dataset retains in-frame rearrangements with V and J assigned. A fraction of the clones does not appear; measured against another copy, unresolved V genes explain less than half of the discrepancy, and the remainder lacks a known reason. The sample table lists roughly 90,000 clones, approximately 91% of them with a count of one. Together, the top ten hold 0.25% to 0.35% of the sample.

With regard to this clone: The antigen this receptor binds is unknown. No much larger clonotype is one base removed from it; base qualities were not supplied.

The TCR was taken from an adult with an advanced solid tumor such as melanoma, head and neck, liver or kidney cancer. Rearrangement joined TRBV18 to TRBJ2-1, with no reliable assignment of the D segment. Specimen: CD4+ or CD8+ T cells sorted from blood, collected in a trial of the OX40 agonist ivuxolimab. The DNA sequence reads TGTGCCAGCTCAATTCTCTCCTACAATGAGCAGTTCTTC. Its protein reads: CASSILSYNEQFF.